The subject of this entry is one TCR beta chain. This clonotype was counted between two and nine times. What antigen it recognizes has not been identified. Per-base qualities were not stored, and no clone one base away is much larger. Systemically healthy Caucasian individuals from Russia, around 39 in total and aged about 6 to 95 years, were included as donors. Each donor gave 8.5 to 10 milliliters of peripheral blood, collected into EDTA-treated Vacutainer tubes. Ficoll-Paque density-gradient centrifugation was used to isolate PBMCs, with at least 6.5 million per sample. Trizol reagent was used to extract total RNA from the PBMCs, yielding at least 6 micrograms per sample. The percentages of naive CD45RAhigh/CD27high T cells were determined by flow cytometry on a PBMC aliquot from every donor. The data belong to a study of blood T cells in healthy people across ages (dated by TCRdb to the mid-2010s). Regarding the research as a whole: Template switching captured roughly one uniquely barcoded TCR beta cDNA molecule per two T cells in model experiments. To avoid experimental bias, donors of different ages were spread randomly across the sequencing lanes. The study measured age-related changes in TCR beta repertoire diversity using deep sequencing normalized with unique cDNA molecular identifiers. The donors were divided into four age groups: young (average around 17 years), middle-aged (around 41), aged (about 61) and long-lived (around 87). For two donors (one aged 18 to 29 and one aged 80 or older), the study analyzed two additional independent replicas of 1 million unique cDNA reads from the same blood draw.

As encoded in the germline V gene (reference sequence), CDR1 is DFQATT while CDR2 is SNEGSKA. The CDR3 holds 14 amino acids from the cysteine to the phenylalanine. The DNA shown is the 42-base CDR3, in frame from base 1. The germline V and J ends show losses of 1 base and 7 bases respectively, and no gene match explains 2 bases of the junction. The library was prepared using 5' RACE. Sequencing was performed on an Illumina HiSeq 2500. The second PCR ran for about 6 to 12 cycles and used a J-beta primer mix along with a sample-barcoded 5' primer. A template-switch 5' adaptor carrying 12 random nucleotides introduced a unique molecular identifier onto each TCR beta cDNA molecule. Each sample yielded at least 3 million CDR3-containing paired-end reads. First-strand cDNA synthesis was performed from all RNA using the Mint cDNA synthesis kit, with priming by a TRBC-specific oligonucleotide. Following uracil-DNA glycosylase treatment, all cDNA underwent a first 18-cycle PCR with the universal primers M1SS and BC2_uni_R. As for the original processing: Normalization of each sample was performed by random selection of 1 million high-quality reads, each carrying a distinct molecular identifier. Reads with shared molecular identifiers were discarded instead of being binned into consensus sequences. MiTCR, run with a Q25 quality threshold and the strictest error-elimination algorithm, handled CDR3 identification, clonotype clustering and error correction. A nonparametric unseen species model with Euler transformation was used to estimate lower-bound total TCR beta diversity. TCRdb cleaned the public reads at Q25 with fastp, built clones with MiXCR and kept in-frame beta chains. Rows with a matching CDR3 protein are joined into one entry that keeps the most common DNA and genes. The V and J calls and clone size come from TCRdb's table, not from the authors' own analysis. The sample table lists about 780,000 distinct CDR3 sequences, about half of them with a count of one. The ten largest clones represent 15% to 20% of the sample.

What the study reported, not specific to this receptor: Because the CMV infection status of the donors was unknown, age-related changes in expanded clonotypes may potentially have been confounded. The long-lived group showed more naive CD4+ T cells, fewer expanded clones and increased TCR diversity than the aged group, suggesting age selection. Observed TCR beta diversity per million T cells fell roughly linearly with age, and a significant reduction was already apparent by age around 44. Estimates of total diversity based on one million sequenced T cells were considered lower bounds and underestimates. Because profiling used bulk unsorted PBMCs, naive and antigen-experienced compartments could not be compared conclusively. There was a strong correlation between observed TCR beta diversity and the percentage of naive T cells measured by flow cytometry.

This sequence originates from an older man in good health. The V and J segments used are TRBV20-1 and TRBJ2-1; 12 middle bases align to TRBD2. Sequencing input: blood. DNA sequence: TGCAGTGCTAGAGGACTAGCGGGGGTTAATGAGCAGTTCTTC. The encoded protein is CSARGLAGVNEQFF.